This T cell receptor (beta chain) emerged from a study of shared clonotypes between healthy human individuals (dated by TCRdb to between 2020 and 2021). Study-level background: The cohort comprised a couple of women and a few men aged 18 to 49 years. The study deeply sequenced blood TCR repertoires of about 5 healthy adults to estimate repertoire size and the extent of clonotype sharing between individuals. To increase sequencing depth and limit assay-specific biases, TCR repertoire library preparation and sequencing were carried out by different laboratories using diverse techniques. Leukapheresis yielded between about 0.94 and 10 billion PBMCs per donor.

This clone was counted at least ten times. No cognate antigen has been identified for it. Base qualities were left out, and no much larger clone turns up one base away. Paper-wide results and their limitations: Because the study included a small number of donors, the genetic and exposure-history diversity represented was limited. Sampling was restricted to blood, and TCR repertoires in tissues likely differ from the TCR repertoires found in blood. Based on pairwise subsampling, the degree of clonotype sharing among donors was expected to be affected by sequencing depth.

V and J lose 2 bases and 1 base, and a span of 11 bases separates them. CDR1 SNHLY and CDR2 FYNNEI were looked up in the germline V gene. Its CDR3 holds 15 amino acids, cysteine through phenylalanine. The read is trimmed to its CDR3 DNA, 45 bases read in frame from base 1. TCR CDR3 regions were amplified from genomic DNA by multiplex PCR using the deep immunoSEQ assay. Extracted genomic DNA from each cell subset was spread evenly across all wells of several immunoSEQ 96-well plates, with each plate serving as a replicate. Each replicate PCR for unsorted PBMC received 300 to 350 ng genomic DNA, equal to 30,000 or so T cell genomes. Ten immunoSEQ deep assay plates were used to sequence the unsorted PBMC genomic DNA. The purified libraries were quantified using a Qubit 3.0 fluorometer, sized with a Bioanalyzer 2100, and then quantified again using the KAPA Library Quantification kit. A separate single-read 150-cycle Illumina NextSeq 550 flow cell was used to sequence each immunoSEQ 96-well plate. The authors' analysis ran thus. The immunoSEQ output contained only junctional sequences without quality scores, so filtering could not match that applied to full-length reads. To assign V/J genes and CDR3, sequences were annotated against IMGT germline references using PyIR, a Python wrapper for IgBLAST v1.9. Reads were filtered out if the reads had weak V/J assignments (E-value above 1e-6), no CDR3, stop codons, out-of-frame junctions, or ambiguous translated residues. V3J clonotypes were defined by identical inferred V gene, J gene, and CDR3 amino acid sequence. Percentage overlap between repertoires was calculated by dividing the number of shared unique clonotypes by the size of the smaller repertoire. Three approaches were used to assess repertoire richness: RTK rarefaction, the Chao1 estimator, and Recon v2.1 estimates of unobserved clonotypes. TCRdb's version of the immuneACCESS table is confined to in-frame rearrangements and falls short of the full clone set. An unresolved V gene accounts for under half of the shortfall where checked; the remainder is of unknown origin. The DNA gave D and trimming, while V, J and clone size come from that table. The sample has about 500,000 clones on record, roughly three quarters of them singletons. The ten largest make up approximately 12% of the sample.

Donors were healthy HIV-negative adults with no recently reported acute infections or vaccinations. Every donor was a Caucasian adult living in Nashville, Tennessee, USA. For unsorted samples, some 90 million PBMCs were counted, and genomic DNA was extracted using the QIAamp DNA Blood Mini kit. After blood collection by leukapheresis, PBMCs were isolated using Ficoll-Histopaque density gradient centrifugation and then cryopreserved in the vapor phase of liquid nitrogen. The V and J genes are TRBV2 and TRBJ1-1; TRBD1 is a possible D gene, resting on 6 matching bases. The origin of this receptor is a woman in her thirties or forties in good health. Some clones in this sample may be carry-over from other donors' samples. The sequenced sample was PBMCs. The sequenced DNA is TGTGCCAGCAGTGAAAGTGGACAGCCGAACACTGAAGCTTTCTTT. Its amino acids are CASSESGQPNTEAFF.